This T cell receptor (beta chain) was retrieved from a study of blood T cell repertoires in COVID-19. Only in-frame clones appear in the TCRdb table, and some are missing; sequencing was by immunoSEQ multiplex PCR. The table records around 150,000 clones, roughly four fifths of them present only once. The CDR3 length is 16 residues. V lost 2 bases to trimming and J lost 1 base, with 11 bases between them. CDR1 is LNHNV, CDR2 YYDKDF, per germline (reference sequence). The sequence was collected from a human donor in a cohort sampled during active COVID-19. The sequencing sample was made of peripheral blood. V and J are TRBV15 and TRBJ2-2; D perhaps matches TRBD2 (6 bases). The chain's CDR3 is CATSRSFSGNTGELFF. The CDR3 DNA follows: TGTGCCACCAGCAGATCGTTTAGCGGGAACACCGGGGAGCTGTTTTTT.